This T cell receptor beta chain was sequenced for a study of cytomegalovirus exposure and HLA in healthy donors. Germline CDR1 and CDR2: SGHNT and YYREEE (reference sequence). Trimming left V 3 bases short and J 2 bases short, with 13 bases between. CDR3 length: 15 residues. Use of 60 Vbeta and 13 Jbeta primers characterized the PCR. In the authors' workflow: Later, an analysis found 65 million to 85 million unique TCR beta chains, and about 10 million of these were shared. Only in-frame clones appear in the TCRdb table, and some are missing; sequencing was by immunoSEQ multiplex PCR. The V and J calls and the clone size are those of that table, but D and trimming were determined from the DNA. The sample records 150,000 to 200,000 clones, roughly four fifths being singletons.

The chain employs TRBV5-4 and TRBJ2-3, with D possibly TRBD2 on 5 matching bases. The source of this sequence is a man aged 40-49 years in good health and CMV-seronegative. Material for sequencing was PBMCs. CDR3 nucleotide sequence: TGTGCCAGCAGCTCAGGAGGAATTTACACAGATACGCAGTATTTT. Translated, it gives CASSSGGIYTDTQYF.